These T cell receptor beta chains were read from a single sample in a study of blood T cell repertoires in COVID-19. Assay used: immunoSEQ multiplex PCR; TCRdb lists only in-frame clones, some missing. The sample shows under 250,000 clones, roughly 80% of them seen only once. Material: peripheral blood. These receptors all stem from a woman aged 60-75 years with acute or convalescent COVID-19. The CDR3 runs from the conserved cysteine through the conserved F or W. D genes are given only for firm matches. A row's size may be missing; if present it is once, few, many or a size class.

d_call clone_size j_call v_call cdr3_aa cdr3_nt
TRBD1 - TRBJ2-3 TRBV6-1 CASSETGGGTDTQYF TGTGCCAGCAGTGAAACAGGGGGAGGCACAGATACGCAGTATTTT
TRBD2 once TRBJ2-1 TRBV3-1/TRBV3-2 CASSQLAGFQFF TGTGCCAGCAGCCAACTAGCGGGGTTTCAGTTCTTC
- - TRBJ1-2 TRBV7-2 CASSLSDQGTYGYTF TGTGCCAGCAGCTTATCAGATCAGGGGACCTATGGCTACACCTTC
- - TRBJ2-3 TRBV4-1 CASSQGRGTRSDTQYF TGCGCCAGCAGCCAAGGACGGGGTACGAGAAGCGATACGCAGTATTTT
TRBD1 - TRBJ2-7 TRBV19 CASSRGQGAWYEQYF TGTGCCAGTAGTAGAGGACAGGGGGCATGGTACGAGCAGTACTTC
- - TRBJ1-1 TRBV3-1/TRBV3-2 CASSNLGYTEAFF TGTGCCAGCAGCAACCTCGGGTACACTGAAGCTTTCTTT
TRBD2 - TRBJ2-1 TRBV6-2/TRBV6-3 CASSFSGGSYNEQFF TGTGCCAGCAGTTTTAGCGGGGGCTCCTACAATGAGCAGTTCTTC
- - TRBJ2-5 TRBV7-2 CASSLRGIQKTQYF TGTGCCAGCAGCTTAAGGGGAATTCAGAAGACCCAGTACTTC
TRBD1 - TRBJ1-4 TRBV2 CASREQGQPNEKLFF TGTGCCAGCAGGGAACAGGGGCAGCCTAATGAAAAACTGTTTTTT
- - TRBJ1-1 TRBV13 CASSLGRATEAFF TGTGCCAGCAGCTTAGGCAGGGCTACTGAAGCTTTCTTT
- - TRBJ1-1 TRBV15 CATSRGEGATTEAFF TGTGCCACCAGCAGAGGGGAGGGTGCCACCACTGAAGCTTTCTTT
TRBD2 - TRBJ2-5 TRBV2 CASSDFRLAGHRETQYF TGTGCCAGCAGTGACTTTCGTCTAGCGGGCCATAGGGAGACCCAGTACTTC
- - TRBJ1-1 TRBV15 CATSRAPENTEAFF TGTGCCACCAGCAGGGCCCCAGAGAACACTGAAGCTTTCTTT
TRBD1 - TRBJ2-1 TRBV4-1 CASSPHLDRGRNEQFF TGCGCCAGCAGCCCCCACCTGGACAGGGGAAGGAATGAGCAGTTCTTC
TRBD2 - TRBJ2-1 TRBV7-9 CASSLGTAGSGRDNEQFF TGTGCCAGCAGCTTAGGAACAGCCGGTAGCGGGCGAGACAATGAGCAGTTCTTC
TRBD1 - TRBJ2-1 TRBV30 CACTGQGRFGQFF TGTGCCTGTACGGGACAGGGTCGGTTCGGGCAGTTCTTC
TRBD1 - TRBJ1-1 TRBV2 CATRQGSMNTEAFF TGTGCCACCCGACAGGGTTCTATGAACACTGAAGCTTTCTTT
- - TRBJ1-6 TRBV5-6 CASSPGQYSPLHF TGTGCCAGCAGCCCAGGACAGTATTCCCCCCTCCACTTT
- once TRBJ1-1 TRBV14 CASSQEGVRGLSEAFF TGTGCCAGCAGCCAAGAAGGGGTCAGGGGCTTATCTGAAGCTTTCTTT
TRBD2 - TRBJ2-3 TRBV5-4 CASSSLAGGPDTQYF TGTGCCAGCAGCTCTCTAGCGGGGGGGCCAGATACGCAGTATTTT
- - TRBJ1-1 TRBV4-1 CASSQEPAGAASNTEAFF TGCGCCAGCAGCCAAGAACCGGCAGGGGCCGCCTCGAACACTGAAGCTTTCTTT
TRBD1 - TRBJ1-4 TRBV30 CAWRIKDRLYF TGTGCCTGGAGGATAAAGGACAGGTTATATTTT
TRBD1 - TRBJ2-3 TRBV6-6 CASTPRTGLDTQYF TGTGCCAGCACACCCCGGACAGGGCTAGATACGCAGTATTTT
TRBD2 - TRBJ2-5 TRBV5-5 CASSRTSGGPLKETQYF TGTGCCAGCAGCAGGACTAGCGGGGGGCCACTGAAAGAGACCCAGTACTTC
TRBD1 - TRBJ2-7 TRBV7-9 CASSSNRQGTRYEQYF TGTGCCAGCAGCTCCAACCGACAGGGGACGAGGTACGAGCAGTACTTC
TRBD2 once TRBJ2-1 TRBV4-3 CASSQGVLGGSYNEQFF TGCGCCAGCAGCCAAGGAGTACTGGGGGGGTCTTACAATGAGCAGTTCTTC
- once TRBJ1-1 TRBV5-1 CASHREIHTEAFF TGCGCCAGCCACAGGGAAATCCACACTGAAGCTTTCTTT
- - TRBJ1-2 TRBV21-1 CASRPKLGQGGDGYTF TGTGCCAGCAGACCCAAGCTGGGACAGGGAGGAGACGGCTACACCTTC
TRBD2 once TRBJ2-7 TRBV5-5 CASSLQGGYEQYF TGTGCCAGCAGCTTGCAGGGAGGGTACGAGCAGTACTTC
- - TRBJ2-1 TRBV21-1 CASSKRSAGAPRDYEQFF TGTGCCAGCAGCAAGAGGAGCGCAGGGGCCCCGAGAGATTATGAGCAGTTCTTC
- - TRBJ2-2 TRBV7-8 CALEGRNTGELFF TGTGCGCTGGAGGGAAGAAACACCGGGGAGCTGTTTTTT
- - TRBJ2-7 TRBV5-4 CASSLGASPTYEQYF TGTGCCAGCAGCTTGGGGGCTAGCCCAACCTACGAGCAGTACTTC
- - TRBJ2-5 TRBV28 CASSLSAAAAETQYF TGTGCCAGCAGTTTATCGGCGGCTGCGGCGGAGACCCAGTACTTC
- - TRBJ1-5 TRBV4-1 CASSQDDAQPQHF TGCGCCAGCAGCCAAGATGATGCGCAGCCCCAGCATTTT
TRBD2 - TRBJ2-7 TRBV28 CASSQLGGTYEQYF TGTGCCAGCAGTCAGCTCGGGGGGACCTACGAGCAGTACTTC
- - TRBJ1-2 TRBV6-5 CASSSGPYGYTF TGTGCCAGCAGTTCAGGGCCCTATGGCTACACCTTC
TRBD1 - TRBJ1-6 TRBV15 CATSRGTGTGSPLHF TGTGCCACCAGCAGAGGTACCGGGACAGGTTCACCCCTCCACTTT
TRBD1 - TRBJ2-6 TRBV10-3 CAIRQGAGANVLTF TGTGCCATCAGGCAGGGGGCTGGGGCCAACGTCCTGACTTTC
TRBD1 - TRBJ2-7 TRBV3-1/TRBV3-2 CASSQERGRDRGFRPYEQYF TGTGCCAGCAGCCAAGAACGAGGCCGGGACAGGGGCTTTCGGCCCTACGAGCAGTACTTC
- once TRBJ1-2 TRBV18 CASSPTSDRFGYTF TGTGCCAGCTCACCAACTAGCGACAGGTTCGGCTACACCTTC
TRBD1 - TRBJ1-2 TRBV28 CASHSIGTGVGYTF TGTGCCAGCCACTCCATAGGGACAGGGGTTGGCTACACCTTC
- - TRBJ1-1 TRBV29-1 CSVRLGGNTEAFF TGCAGCGTTCGCTTAGGGGGGAACACTGAAGCTTTCTTT
- - TRBJ2-2 TRBV5-6 CASSGGARVGELFF TGTGCCAGCAGCGGAGGGGCTAGGGTCGGGGAGCTGTTTTTT
- - TRBJ1-6 TRBV9 CASSRGSNNSPLHF TGTGCCAGCAGCCGGGGATCAAATAATTCACCCCTCCACTTT
- - TRBJ2-3 TRBV5-8 CASSPGPGTDTQYF TGTGCCAGCAGCCCGGGTCCCGGCACAGATACGCAGTATTTT
- - TRBJ2-3 TRBV3-1/TRBV3-2 CASSQLRQSTDTQYF TGTGCCAGCAGCCAACTCAGGCAATCCACAGATACGCAGTATTTT
TRBD2 - TRBJ2-1 TRBV5-4 CASSLGRGAFEQFF TGTGCCAGCAGCTTGGGGCGGGGGGCATTTGAGCAGTTCTTC
TRBD1 - TRBJ1-1 TRBV4-3 CASSPGQGDTEAFF TGCGCCAGCAGCCCAGGACAGGGAGACACTGAAGCTTTCTTT
TRBD1 - TRBJ1-1 TRBV5-1 CASSLGVRGDTEAFF TGCGCCAGCAGCCTAGGCGTCAGGGGGGACACTGAAGCTTTCTTT
- once TRBJ2-2 TRBV24-1 CATSGKQGLAGELFF TGTGCCACCAGTGGAAAACAGGGTTTGGCCGGGGAGCTGTTTTTT
- - TRBJ2-1 TRBV11-2 CASSLDLNEQFF TGTGCCAGCAGCTTAGATCTCAATGAGCAGTTCTTC
TRBD1 - TRBJ1-1 TRBV6-2/TRBV6-3 CASSLRQGARTEAFF TGTGCCAGCAGTTTGCGTCAGGGGGCGAGGACTGAAGCTTTCTTT
TRBD1 - TRBJ2-1 TRBV7-8 CASSLRDRGWSDEQFF TGTGCCAGCAGCCTCCGGGACAGGGGATGGAGTGATGAGCAGTTCTTC
- - TRBJ2-3 TRBV19 CASSTWTALPSTDTQYF TGTGCCAGTAGTACCTGGACAGCCCTACCTAGCACAGATACGCAGTATTTT
TRBD1 - TRBJ2-7 TRBV5-4 CASSSNTGGYEQYF TGTGCCAGCAGCTCCAATACAGGGGGCTACGAGCAGTACTTC
TRBD1 - TRBJ1-5 TRBV12-5 CASARTGDNQPQHF TGTGCTAGTGCCCGGACAGGGGATAATCAGCCCCAGCATTTT
TRBD1 - TRBJ2-1 TRBV7-2 CASTTGDGSYNEQFF TGTGCCAGCACTACAGGGGACGGCTCCTACAATGAGCAGTTCTTC
TRBD2 - TRBJ2-5 TRBV19 CASSERGAWETQYF TGTGCCAGTAGTGAGCGGGGGGCATGGGAGACCCAGTACTTC
- - TRBJ1-2 TRBV6-2/TRBV6-3 CASSYSKDGRGGYTF TGTGCCAGCAGTTACTCGAAGGACGGGAGAGGTGGCTACACCTTC
TRBD1 - TRBJ2-7 TRBV30 CAWSTRPYPGQFSEQYF TGTGCCTGGAGTACCAGACCATACCCGGGACAGTTTTCCGAGCAGTACTTC